Listed below are T cell receptor beta chains from one sample, sequenced in a study of blood T cell repertoires in COVID-19. Using immunoSEQ multiplex PCR, the repertoire was profiled, and TCRdb retains in-frame clones only, with some absent. The table records approximately 300,000 clones, nearly 90% of them present only once. Sequencing was performed on PBMCs or T cells enriched from blood (not recorded which). These receptors all come from a young woman with acute COVID-19. Both conserved end residues are part of each CDR3. The D gene is left open where the match is weak.

v_call d_call cdr3_aa
TRBV7-9 TRBD1 CASSFLEGADIYF
TRBV20-1 - CSASPRGRVHPNTGELFF
TRBV4-1 - CASSQDRSLNEQYF
TRBV19 TRBD1 CASISDRARAAFF
TRBV29-1 - CSVEGLIAASTDTQYF
TRBV4-2 TRBD2 CASSPGLAGGFEQYF
TRBV5-1 - CASSLDSLTATNEKLFF
TRBV7-2 - CASSYERAQPQHF
TRBV27 - CASGGRVLNEKLFF
TRBV7-9 - CASSLGPDRTSYGYTF
TRBV29-1 - CSVYDTGELFF
TRBV9 - CASSEGGIGYEQYF
TRBV29-1 - CSVPRSGEQFF
TRBV2 TRBD1 CASSEALGDSFNYGYTF
TRBV7-8 TRBD2 CASSAEGASGDYEQYF
TRBV7-3 TRBD2 CASSLASGRAQFF
TRBV11-2 TRBD1 CASSTRDRPNTEAFF
TRBV5-8 TRBD2 CASSLDTSGLNEQFF
TRBV4-1 TRBD2 CASSQESLQLAGGPGANVLTF
TRBV19 TRBD1 CASLKTGGTEAFF
TRBV15 - CATSRGGPGNQPQHF
TRBV5-6 TRBD1 CASSRQGANYNEQFF
TRBV28 TRBD1 CASKPTGQAGSGYTF
TRBV5-1 - CASSLGLASTGELFF
TRBV10-3 TRBD1 CAISPQGDPSGNTIYF
TRBV6-6 TRBD1 CASSPPGGYEQYF
TRBV30 - CAWSAGRPTNEKLFF
TRBV21-1 - CASSKSQGWAYGYTF
TRBV7-9 - CASTAFMNTEAFF
TRBV5-1 TRBD2 CASSLAGVRENIQYF
TRBV4-1 - CASSQERLGAYEQYF
TRBV5-8 TRBD1 CASSLGRGDYGYTF
TRBV5-1 TRBD2 CASSLAGGTYNEQFF
TRBV9 - CASSPQTPAGDPRGYTF
TRBV11-2 TRBD1 CASSLDAETGKYF
TRBV19 TRBD1 CATNRQGESNQPQHF
TRBV7-3 - CASSLRWRDGYNEQFF
TRBV11-3 - CASSFRGPQGEQFF
TRBV9 TRBD2 CASSVTSGRGWGEQFF
TRBV18 - CASSPGQGSGNTIYF
TRBV4-2 TRBD2 CASSQDGGRPYEQYF
TRBV18 - CASSPGQDHYGYTF
TRBV4-1 - CASSQGEITPGQPQHF
TRBV7-2 - CASSLVLGGFSNEQFF
TRBV27 TRBD1 CASSLKSGTGVIRQPQHF
TRBV12-3/TRBV12-4 - CATQGFNQPQHF
TRBV6-5 TRBD2 CASSPGLAGEGEQYF
TRBV3-1/TRBV3-2 - CASSRDSHETQYF
TRBV9 - CASSVGRNTEAFF
TRBV10-3 - CAISPSDRQETQYF
TRBV28 - CASSAEGLGANEQFF
TRBV29-1 TRBD1 CSVQGATNEKLFF
TRBV6-5 TRBD1 CASSHRPGQGYEQYF
TRBV12-3/TRBV12-4 - CASSEGWPTEAFF
TRBV4-1 TRBD1 CASSQGLRDSGETQYF
TRBV7-3 - CASLQQPPRHRYSNQPQHF
TRBV3-1/TRBV3-2 - CASSRNRDSGGYTF
TRBV28 TRBD1 CASSTQGTGVQPQHF
TRBV19 TRBD2 CASSITASGRRDTQYF
TRBV28 TRBD1 CASSLWTGGRGMNTEAFF